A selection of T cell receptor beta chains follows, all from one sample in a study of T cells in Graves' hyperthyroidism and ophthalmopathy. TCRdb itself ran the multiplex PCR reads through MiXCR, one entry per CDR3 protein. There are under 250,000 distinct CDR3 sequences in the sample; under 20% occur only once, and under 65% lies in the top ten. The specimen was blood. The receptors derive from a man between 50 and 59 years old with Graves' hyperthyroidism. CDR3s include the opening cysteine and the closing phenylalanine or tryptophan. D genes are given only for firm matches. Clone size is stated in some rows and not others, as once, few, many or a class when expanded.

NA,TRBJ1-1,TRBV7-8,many,CASSLESAEAFF,TGTGCCAGCAGCCTAGAGTCCGCTGAAGCTTTCTTT
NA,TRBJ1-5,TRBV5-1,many,CASSLFQGGQPQHF,TGCGCCAGCAGCTTGTTCCAGGGAGGTCAGCCCCAGCATTTT
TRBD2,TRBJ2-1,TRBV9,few,CASSPQGTGLGNNEQFF,TGTGCCAGCAGCCCCCAGGGGACGGGACTAGGGAACAATGAGCAGTTCTTC
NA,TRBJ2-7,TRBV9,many,CASSVGTRGAYEQYF,TGTGCCAGCAGCGTCGGGACCAGGGGGGCCTACGAGCAGTACTTC
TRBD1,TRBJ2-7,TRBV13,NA,CASSFDGQGTHEQYF,TGTGCCAGCAGCTTCGATGGACAGGGCACCCACGAGCAGTACTTC
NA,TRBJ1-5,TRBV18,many,CASSPGDWGPQHF,TGTGCCAGCTCACCGGGGGACTGGGGGCCCCAGCATTTT
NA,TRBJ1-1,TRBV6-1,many,CASSPTESRGYTEAFF,TGTGCCAGCAGTCCCACAGAATCCAGGGGTTACACTGAAGCTTTCTTT
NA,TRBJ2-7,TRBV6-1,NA,CASSELQSGVEQYF,TGTGCCAGCAGTGAATTACAGTCAGGCGTCGAGCAGTACTTC
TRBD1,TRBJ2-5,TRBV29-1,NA,CSADRDWGETQYF,TGCAGCGCCGACAGGGATTGGGGGGAGACCCAGTACTTC
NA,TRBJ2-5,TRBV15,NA,CATSKDRYQETQYF,TGTGCCACCAGCAAAGATAGGTACCAAGAGACCCAGTACTTC
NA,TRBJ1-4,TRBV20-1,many,CSARDRGGGTNEKLFF,TGCAGTGCTAGAGATCGGGGCGGGGGAACTAATGAAAAACTGTTTTTT
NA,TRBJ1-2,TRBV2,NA,CASSLQGPVYDYTF,TGTGCCAGCAGTTTACAGGGCCCCGTCTATGACTACACCTTC
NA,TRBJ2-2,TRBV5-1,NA,CASSLDWGSGTGELFF,TGCGCCAGCAGCTTGGATTGGGGTTCAGGCACCGGGGAGCTGTTTTTT
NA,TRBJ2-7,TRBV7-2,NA,CASSLWSWAAADEQYF,TGTGCCAGCAGCTTATGGTCGTGGGCGGCCGCCGACGAGCAGTACTTC
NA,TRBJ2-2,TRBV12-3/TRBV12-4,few,CASSFYLAGTGELFF,TGTGCCAGCAGTTTCTACCTCGCCGGAACCGGGGAGCTGTTTTTT
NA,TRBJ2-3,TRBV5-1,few,CASSLEGGIRLGPDTQYF,TGCGCCAGCAGCTTGGAAGGTGGGATAAGGTTGGGACCAGATACGCAGTATTTT
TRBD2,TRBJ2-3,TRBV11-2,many,CASSFGTSGMDTQYF,TGTGCCAGCAGCTTCGGGACTAGCGGGATGGATACGCAGTATTTT
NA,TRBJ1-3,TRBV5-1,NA,CASSLWGGGNTIYF,TGCGCCAGCAGCTTGTGGGGTGGTGGAAACACCATATATTTT
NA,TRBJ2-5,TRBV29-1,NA,CSFVDVGPQYF,TGCAGCTTTGTTGACGTAGGGCCCCAGTACTTC
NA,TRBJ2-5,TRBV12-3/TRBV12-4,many,CASSMDPEGTQYF,TGTGCCAGCAGTATGGACCCAGAGGGGACCCAGTACTTC
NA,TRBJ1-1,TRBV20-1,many,CSAGKGADTEAFF,TGCAGTGCGGGAAAGGGAGCTGACACTGAAGCTTTCTTT
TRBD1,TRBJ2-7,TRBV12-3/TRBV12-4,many,CASSTAGTGGQKQYF,TGTGCCAGCAGTACCGCCGGGACAGGGGGCCAAAAGCAGTACTTC
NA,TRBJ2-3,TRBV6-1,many,CASRDSTSTDTQYF,TGTGCCAGCAGGGACAGCACTAGCACAGATACGCAGTATTTT
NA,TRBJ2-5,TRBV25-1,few,CASSEPGAGETQYF,TGTGCCAGCAGTGAGCCGGGGGCGGGAGAGACCCAGTACTTC
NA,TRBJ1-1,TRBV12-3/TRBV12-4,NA,CASQLALGTEAFF,TGTGCCAGCCAGCTTGCGTTGGGCACTGAAGCTTTCTTT
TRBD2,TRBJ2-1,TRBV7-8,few,CASSLGAGIGNEQFF,TGTGCCAGCAGCTTAGGAGCGGGAATCGGCAATGAGCAGTTCTTC
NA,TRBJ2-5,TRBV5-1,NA,CASSLQSRGGQETQYF,TGCGCCAGCAGCTTGCAATCCAGGGGCGGACAAGAGACCCAGTACTTC
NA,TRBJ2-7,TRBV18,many,CASSPSRNEQYF,TGTGCCAGCTCACCTTCGAGGAACGAGCAGTACTTC
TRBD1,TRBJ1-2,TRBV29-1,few,CSVDNGQGARGYYGYTF,TGCAGCGTTGATAATGGGCAGGGGGCGCGGGGGTACTATGGCTACACCTTC
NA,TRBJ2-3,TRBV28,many,CASSYVGTDTQYF,TGTGCCAGCAGTTACGTGGGGACAGATACGCAGTATTTT
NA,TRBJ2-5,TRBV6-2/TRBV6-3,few,CASSRGLQETQYF,TGTGCCAGCAGCCGAGGACTGCAAGAGACCCAGTACTTC
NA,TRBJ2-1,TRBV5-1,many,CASSLGSPHNEQFF,TGCGCCAGCAGCCTTGGGTCCCCGCACAATGAGCAGTTCTTC
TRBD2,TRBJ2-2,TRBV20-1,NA,CSASGRVRTGELFF,TGCAGTGCTAGTGGGAGGGTCAGAACCGGGGAGCTGTTTTTT
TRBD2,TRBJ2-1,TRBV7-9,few,CASSLAPLLSRLAGGNEQFF,TGTGCCAGCAGCTTAGCCCCCCTCCTTTCACGACTAGCGGGAGGGAATGAGCAGTTCTTC
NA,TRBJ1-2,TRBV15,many,CATSREGINYGYTF,TGTGCCACCAGCAGAGAAGGGATCAACTATGGCTACACCTTC
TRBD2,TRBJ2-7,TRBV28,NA,CASRARDFSGRVTYEQYF,TGTGCCAGCAGAGCCCGGGACTTTAGCGGGAGGGTTACCTACGAGCAGTACTTC
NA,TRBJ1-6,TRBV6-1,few,CASSSRGNNSPLHF,TGTGCCAGCAGTTCCAGGGGCAACAATTCACCCCTCCACTTT
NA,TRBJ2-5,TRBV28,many,CASSFGSKTQYF,TGTGCCAGCAGTTTCGGGTCAAAGACCCAGTACTTC
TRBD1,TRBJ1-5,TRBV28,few,CASTLDRVNQPQHF,TGTGCCAGCACCTTGGACAGGGTGAATCAGCCCCAGCATTTT
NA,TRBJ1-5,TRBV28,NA,CASSSPGPVRSNQPQHF,TGTGCCAGCAGTTCCCCCGGCCCTGTGAGGAGCAATCAGCCCCAGCATTTT
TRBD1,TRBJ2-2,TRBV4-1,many,CASSPGQPLGTGELFF,TGCGCCAGCAGTCCGGGACAGCCTTTGGGAACCGGGGAGCTGTTTTTT
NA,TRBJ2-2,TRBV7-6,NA,CASSLPGGTGELFF,TGTGCCAGCAGCCTCCCCGGTGGCACCGGGGAGCTGTTTTTT
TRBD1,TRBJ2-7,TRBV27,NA,CASSPKRDSYYEQYF,TGTGCCAGCAGTCCTAAACGGGACAGCTACTACGAGCAGTACTTC
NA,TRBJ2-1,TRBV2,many,CASSPLADTYNEQFF,TGTGCCAGCAGTCCGCTAGCCGATACCTACAATGAGCAGTTCTTC
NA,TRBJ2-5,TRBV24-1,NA,CATSDPDRAGAQYF,TGTGCCACCAGTGACCCCGACCGGGCTGGGGCCCAGTACTTC
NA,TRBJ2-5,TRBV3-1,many,CASSSGGTKRLRRAQYF,TGTGCCAGCAGCTCTGGGGGAACCAAGCGGCTTAGAAGGGCCCAGTACTTC
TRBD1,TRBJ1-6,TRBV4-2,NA,CASSQDARTGQNSPLHF,TGTGCCAGCAGCCAAGATGCAAGGACAGGCCAAAATTCACCCCTCCACTTT
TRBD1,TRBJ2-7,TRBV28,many,CASRKGAPYEQYF,TGTGCCAGCAGAAAGGGGGCCCCCTACGAGCAGTACTTC
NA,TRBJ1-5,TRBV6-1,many,CASSESPWEVALKHF,TGTGCCAGCAGTGAATCCCCGTGGGAAGTTGCCCTCAAGCATTTT
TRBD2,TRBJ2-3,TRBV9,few,CASSQTSPDTQYF,TGTGCCAGCAGCCAGACTAGCCCAGATACGCAGTATTTT
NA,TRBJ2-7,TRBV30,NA,CAWSAEGRTVYEQYF,TGTGCCTGGAGTGCGGAGGGACGGACAGTATACGAGCAGTACTTC
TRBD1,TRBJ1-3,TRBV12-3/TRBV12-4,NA,CASSQTGTGNTIYF,TGTGCCAGCAGCCAGACAGGGACCGGAAACACCATATATTTT
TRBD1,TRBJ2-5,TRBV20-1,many,CSARGDSVQETQYF,TGCAGTGCTAGAGGGGACAGCGTCCAAGAGACCCAGTACTTC
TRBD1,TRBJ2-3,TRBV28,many,CASSPGTGSTDTQYF,TGTGCCAGCAGTCCCGGGACAGGGTCCACAGATACGCAGTATTTT
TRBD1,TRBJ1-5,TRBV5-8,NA,CASSVDRLGQPQHF,TGTGCCAGCAGCGTGGACAGGCTGGGTCAGCCCCAGCATTTT